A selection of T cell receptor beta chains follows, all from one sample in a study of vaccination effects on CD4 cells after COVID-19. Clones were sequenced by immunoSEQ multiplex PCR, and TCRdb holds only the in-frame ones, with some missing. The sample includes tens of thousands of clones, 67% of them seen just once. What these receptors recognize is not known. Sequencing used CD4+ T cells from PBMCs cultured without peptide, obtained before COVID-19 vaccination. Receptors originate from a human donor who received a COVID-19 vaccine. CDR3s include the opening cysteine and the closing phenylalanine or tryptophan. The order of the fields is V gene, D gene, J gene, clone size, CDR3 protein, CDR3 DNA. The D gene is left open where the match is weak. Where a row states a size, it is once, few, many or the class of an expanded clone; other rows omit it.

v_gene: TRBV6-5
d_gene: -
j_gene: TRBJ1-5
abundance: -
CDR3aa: CASSGQQNQPQHF
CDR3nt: TGTGCCAGCAGCGGACAGCAAAATCAGCCCCAGCATTTT

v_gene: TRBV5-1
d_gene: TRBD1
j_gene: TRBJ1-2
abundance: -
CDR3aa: CASSFKNAGQSSHGYTF
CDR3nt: TGCGCCAGCAGCTTTAAAAATGCGGGACAGAGCTCGCATGGCTACACCTTC

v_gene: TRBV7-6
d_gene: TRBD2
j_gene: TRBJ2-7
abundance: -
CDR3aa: CASSLAAGETYEQYF
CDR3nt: TGTGCCAGCAGCTTAGCAGCGGGAGAGACCTACGAGCAGTACTTC

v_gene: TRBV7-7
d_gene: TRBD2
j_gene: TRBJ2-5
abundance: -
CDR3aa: CASSPQTSGGETQYF
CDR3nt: TGTGCTAGCAGCCCTCAGACTAGCGGGGGTGAGACCCAGTACTTC

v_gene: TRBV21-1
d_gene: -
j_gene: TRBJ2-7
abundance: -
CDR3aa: CASSIWTEREVGASSYEQYF
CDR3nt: TGTGCCAGCAGCATTTGGACGGAGCGGGAGGTAGGGGCAAGCTCCTACGAGCAGTACTTC

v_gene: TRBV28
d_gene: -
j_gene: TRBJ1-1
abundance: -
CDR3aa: CASIPTQMNTEAFF
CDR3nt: TGTGCCAGCATCCCGACCCAGATGAACACTGAAGCTTTCTTT

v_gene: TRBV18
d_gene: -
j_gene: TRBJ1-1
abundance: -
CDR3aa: CASSPLVDALINTEAFF
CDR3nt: TGTGCCAGCTCACCACTCGTTGATGCCCTGATAAACACTGAAGCTTTCTTT

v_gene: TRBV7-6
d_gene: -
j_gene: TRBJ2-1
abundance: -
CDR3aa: CASSLALAAYNEQFF
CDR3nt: TGTGCCAGCAGCTTAGCGTTAGCGGCCTACAATGAGCAGTTCTTC

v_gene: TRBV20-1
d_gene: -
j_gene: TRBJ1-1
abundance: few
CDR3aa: CSAYTDIEAFF
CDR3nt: TGCAGTGCTTACACGGACATTGAAGCTTTCTTT

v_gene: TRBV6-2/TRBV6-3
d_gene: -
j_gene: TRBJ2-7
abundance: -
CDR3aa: CASSPILVDTQQYF
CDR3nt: TGTGCCAGCAGCCCAATCCTTGTGGACACCCAGCAGTACTTC

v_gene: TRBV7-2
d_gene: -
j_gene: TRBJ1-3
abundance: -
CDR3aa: CASSYRETGTGNTIYF
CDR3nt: TGTGCCAGCAGTTATAGGGAGACGGGAACTGGAAACACCATATATTTT

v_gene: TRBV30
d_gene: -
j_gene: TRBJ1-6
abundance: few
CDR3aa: CAWSYGGSYNSPLHF
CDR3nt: TGTGCCTGGAGTTATGGGGGCTCCTATAATTCACCCCTCCACTTT

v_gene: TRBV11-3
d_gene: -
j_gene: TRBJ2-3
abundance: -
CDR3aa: CASSLDLGYVYF
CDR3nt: TGTGCCAGCAGCTTAGATCTGGGGTATGTGTATTTT

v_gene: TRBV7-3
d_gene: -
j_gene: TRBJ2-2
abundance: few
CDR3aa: CASSSPNTGELFF
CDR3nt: TGTGCCAGCAGCTCCCCCAACACCGGGGAGCTGTTTTTT

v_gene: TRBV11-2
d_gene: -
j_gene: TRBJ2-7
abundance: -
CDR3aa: CASSLDSYEQYF
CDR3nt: TGTGCCAGCAGCTTAGATAGCTACGAGCAGTACTTC

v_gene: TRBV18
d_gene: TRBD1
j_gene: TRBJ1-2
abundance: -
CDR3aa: CASSPWDSHHGYTF
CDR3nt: TGTGCCAGCTCACCCTGGGACAGCCACCATGGCTACACCTTC

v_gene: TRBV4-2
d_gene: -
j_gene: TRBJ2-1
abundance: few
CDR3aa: CASSQVSGNNEQFF
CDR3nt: TGTGCCAGCAGCCAAGTCTCCGGGAACAATGAGCAGTTCTTC

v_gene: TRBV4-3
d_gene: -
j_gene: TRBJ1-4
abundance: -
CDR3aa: CASSPNLGAKLFF
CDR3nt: TGCGCCAGCAGCCCTAATCTGGGGGCAAAACTGTTTTTT

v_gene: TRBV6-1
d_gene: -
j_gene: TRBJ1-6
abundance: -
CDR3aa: CASSVRMPLDNSPLHF
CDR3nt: TGTGCCAGCAGTGTAAGGATGCCCCTTGATAATTCACCCCTCCACTTT

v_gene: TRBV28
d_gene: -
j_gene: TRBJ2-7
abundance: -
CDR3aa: CASTEVQGYEQYF
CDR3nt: TGTGCCAGCACCGAAGTCCAGGGCTACGAGCAGTACTTC

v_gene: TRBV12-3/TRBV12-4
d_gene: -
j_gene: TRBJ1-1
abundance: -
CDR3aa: CASSPGTEAFF
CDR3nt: TGTGCCAGCAGCCCGGGAACTGAAGCTTTCTTT

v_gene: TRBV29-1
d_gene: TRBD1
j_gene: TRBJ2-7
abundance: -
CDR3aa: CSARTGGYEQYF
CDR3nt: TGCAGCGCCCGGACAGGGGGTTACGAGCAGTACTTC

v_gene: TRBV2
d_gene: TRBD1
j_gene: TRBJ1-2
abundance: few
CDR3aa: CASRGQDGGYTF
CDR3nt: TGTGCCAGCAGGGGACAGGACGGTGGCTACACCTTC

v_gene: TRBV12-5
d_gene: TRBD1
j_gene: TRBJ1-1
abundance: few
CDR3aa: CASGTAGTAGRAFF
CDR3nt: TGTGCTAGTGGTACAGCCGGGACAGCCGGGAGAGCTTTCTTT

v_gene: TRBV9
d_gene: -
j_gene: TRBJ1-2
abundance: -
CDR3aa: CASSVGRGPSNYGYTF
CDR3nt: TGTGCCAGCAGCGTGGGACGTGGACCTTCTAACTATGGCTACACCTTC

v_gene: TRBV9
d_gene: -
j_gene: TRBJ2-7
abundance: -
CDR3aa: CASSRGTGETYEQYF
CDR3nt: TGTGCCAGCAGCAGAGGGACGGGGGAAACCTACGAGCAGTACTTC

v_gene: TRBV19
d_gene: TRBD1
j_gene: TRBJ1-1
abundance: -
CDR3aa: CASSRDRGLNTEAFF
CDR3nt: TGTGCCAGTAGTCGGGACAGGGGGCTTAACACTGAAGCTTTCTTT

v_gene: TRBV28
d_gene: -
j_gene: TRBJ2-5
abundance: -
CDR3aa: CASSFGVQETQYF
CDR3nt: TGTGCCAGCAGTTTCGGGGTTCAAGAGACCCAGTACTTC

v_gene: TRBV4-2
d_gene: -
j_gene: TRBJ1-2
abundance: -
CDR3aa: CASSQDFGGNYGYTF
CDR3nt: TGTGCCAGCAGCCAAGATTTTGGGGGTAACTATGGCTACACCTTC

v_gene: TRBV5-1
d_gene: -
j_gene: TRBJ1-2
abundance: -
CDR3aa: CASSLAGDYGYTF
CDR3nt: TGCGCCAGCAGCTTGGCCGGGGACTATGGCTACACCTTC

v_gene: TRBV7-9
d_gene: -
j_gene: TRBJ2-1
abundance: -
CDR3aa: CASSLGFGRQGNEQFF
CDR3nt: TGTGCCAGCAGCTTGGGCTTTGGGCGGCAGGGCAATGAGCAGTTCTTC

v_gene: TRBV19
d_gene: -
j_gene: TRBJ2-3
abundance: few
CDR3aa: CASSMAPVARDTQYF
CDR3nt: TGTGCCAGTAGTATGGCTCCCGTAGCGCGCGATACGCAGTATTTT

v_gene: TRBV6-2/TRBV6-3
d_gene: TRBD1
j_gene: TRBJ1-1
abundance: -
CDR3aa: CASSLITGGRRAFF
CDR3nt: TGTGCCAGCAGCTTAATTACAGGGGGTAGGAGAGCTTTCTTT

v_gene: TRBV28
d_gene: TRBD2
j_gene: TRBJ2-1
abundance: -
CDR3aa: CASSLSGTYNEQFF
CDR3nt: TGTGCCAGCAGTCTTAGCGGGACCTACAATGAGCAGTTCTTC

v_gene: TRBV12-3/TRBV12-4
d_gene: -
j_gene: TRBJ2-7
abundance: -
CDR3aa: CASSLLGYEQYF
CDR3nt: TGTGCCAGCAGTTTATTGGGGTACGAGCAGTACTTC

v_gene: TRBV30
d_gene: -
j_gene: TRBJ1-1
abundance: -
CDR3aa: CAWSERGNTEAFF
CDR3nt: TGTGCCTGGAGTGAAAGGGGGAACACTGAAGCTTTCTTT

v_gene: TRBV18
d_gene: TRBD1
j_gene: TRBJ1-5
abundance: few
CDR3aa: CASSGQGTNQPQHF
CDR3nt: TGTGCCAGCTCAGGACAGGGAACCAATCAGCCCCAGCATTTT

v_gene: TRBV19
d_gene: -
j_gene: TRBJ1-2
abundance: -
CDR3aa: CASSKPGSNYGYTF
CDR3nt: TGTGCCAGTAGTAAACCAGGGAGTAACTATGGCTACACCTTC

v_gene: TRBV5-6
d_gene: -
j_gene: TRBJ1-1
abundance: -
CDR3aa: CASSMIGQEAFF
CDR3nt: TGTGCCAGCAGCATGATAGGACAAGAAGCTTTCTTT

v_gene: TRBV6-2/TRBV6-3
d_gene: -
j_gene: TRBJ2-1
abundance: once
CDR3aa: CASSYSFGAPGNNEQFF
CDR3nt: TGTGCCAGCAGTTACTCGTTCGGCGCCCCCGGTAACAATGAGCAGTTCTTC

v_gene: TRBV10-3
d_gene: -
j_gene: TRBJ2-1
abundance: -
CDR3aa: CATGTLYNEQFF
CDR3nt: TGTGCCACAGGGACTCTGTACAATGAGCAGTTCTTC

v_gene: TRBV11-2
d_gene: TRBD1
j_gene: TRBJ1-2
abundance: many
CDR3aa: CASSSGQGTYGYTF
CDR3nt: TGTGCCAGCAGCTCGGGACAGGGGACCTATGGCTACACCTTC

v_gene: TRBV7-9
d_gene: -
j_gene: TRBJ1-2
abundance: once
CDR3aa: CASSLRSLSYGYTF
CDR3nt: TGTGCCAGCAGCTTAAGGAGCCTAAGCTATGGCTACACCTTC

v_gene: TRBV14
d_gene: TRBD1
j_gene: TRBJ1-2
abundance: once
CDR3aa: CASSQARDSPYGYTF
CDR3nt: TGTGCCAGCAGCCAAGCTAGGGACAGCCCCTATGGCTACACCTTC

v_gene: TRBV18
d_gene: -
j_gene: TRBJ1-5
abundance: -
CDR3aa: CASSLSESYSNQPQHF
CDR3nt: TGTGCCAGCTCACTTAGCGAGTCATATAGCAATCAGCCCCAGCATTTT

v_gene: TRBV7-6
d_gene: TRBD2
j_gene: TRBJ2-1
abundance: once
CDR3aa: CASSLATSGIGNEQFF
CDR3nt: TGTGCCAGCAGCTTAGCCACTAGCGGGATAGGGAATGAGCAGTTCTTC

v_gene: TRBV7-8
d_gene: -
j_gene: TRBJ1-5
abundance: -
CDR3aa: CASSLAGGVTRNQPQHF
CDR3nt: TGTGCCAGCAGCTTAGCGGGGGGGGTAACCCGCAATCAGCCCCAGCATTTT

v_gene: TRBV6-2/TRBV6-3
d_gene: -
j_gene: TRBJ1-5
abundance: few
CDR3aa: CASSNGRGGNQPQHF
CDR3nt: TGTGCCAGCAGTAACGGTCGGGGCGGTAATCAGCCCCAGCATTTT

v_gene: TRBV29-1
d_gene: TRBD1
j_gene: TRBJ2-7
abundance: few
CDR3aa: CSVERTGGEQYF
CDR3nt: TGCAGCGTTGAAAGGACAGGGGGCGAGCAGTACTTC

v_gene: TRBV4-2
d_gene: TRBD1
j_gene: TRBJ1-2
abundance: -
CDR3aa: CASSQDRGGGAYGYTF
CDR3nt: TGTGCCAGCAGCCAAGATCGTGGAGGGGGCGCATATGGCTACACCTTC

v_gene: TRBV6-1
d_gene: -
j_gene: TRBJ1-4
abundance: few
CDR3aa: CASSEFGRSGEKLFF
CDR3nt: TGTGCCAGCAGTGAATTTGGCAGGTCGGGAGAAAAACTGTTTTTT

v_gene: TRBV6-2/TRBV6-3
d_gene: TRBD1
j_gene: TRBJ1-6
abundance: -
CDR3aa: CASSPGTGQSPRGQLHF
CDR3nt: TGTGCCAGCAGCCCTGGGACAGGGCAATCCCCTCGGGGCCAACTCCACTTT

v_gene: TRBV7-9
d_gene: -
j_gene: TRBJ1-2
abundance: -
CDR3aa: CASSLHTGNGYTF
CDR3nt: TGTGCCAGCAGCCTTCACACAGGAAATGGCTACACCTTC

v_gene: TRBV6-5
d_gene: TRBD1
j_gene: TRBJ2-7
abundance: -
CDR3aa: CASSYSPGTAFYEQYF
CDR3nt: TGTGCCAGCAGTTACTCGCCGGGGACAGCTTTTTACGAGCAGTACTTC